This T cell receptor (beta chain) was documented in a study of a mutant IDH1 vaccine in newly diagnosed glioma. Study-level background: An approximately 62% male, 37.5% female split and a mean age of approximately 40 years characterized treated patients.

Sample time point: baseline, week 1 (first vaccination visit). The treatment: pre-vaccination baseline after standard-of-care therapy. TCRdb's table, derived via immunoSEQ multiplex PCR, lists solely in-frame clones and lacks some. The repertoire holds under 75,000 clones, with approximately 92% as singletons. Sequences were derived from PBMCs, sampled from a glioma patient treated with radiotherapy, temozolomide or both. The origin of this receptor is a man between 45 and 60 years old with glioma.

For the CDR3, the DNA is TGCGCCAGCAGGGCTAACGCCGGGACAGGGTCCGGGGAGCTGTTTTTT. It is translated as CASRANAGTGSGELFF. The chain is built from TRBV5-1 and TRBJ2-2; 9 positions match TRBD1. Germline lookup yields CDR1 SGHRS and CDR2 YFSETQ. There are 16 residues in the CDR3. The trim removed 5 bases at V and 6 bases at J, leaving 11 bases unmatched.